This TCR beta chain was identified in a study of T cells after yellow fever vaccination. TCRdb re-called the 5' RACE reads with MiXCR, one entry per CDR3 protein. The sample holds under 600,000 distinct CDR3 sequences, 21% seen once. The ends were cut back, 4 bases at V and 5 bases at J, with 14 bases in the middle. Germline CDR1 reads SGHTA; CDR2 reads FQGNSA. The CDR3 is 14 amino acids. Broader study findings: Abundant clonotypes from the bulk population could have been carried over as contaminants into FACS-sorted repertoires. A limited proportion of clonotypes was detected within both the CD4 and CD8 compartments. The secondary T-cell response peaked on day 5, not day 15, but was weaker.

About this clonotype itself: What it binds is unknown.

The origin of this receptor is a man aged 18 to 30 who received the YFV17D yellow fever vaccine. The chain carries TRBV7-2 and TRBJ2-5; D call uncertain. The material was PBMCs, obtained approximately 22 days after the first yellow fever vaccination. The CDR3 bases are TGTGCCAGCAGCTCACCCCAGTCGCCCGAGACCCAGTACTTC. Translated, it gives CASSSPQSPETQYF.